This TCR beta chain emerged from a study of blood T cell repertoires in COVID-19 (dated by TCRdb to the early 2020s). About the study as a whole: Collaborator samples came from the United States, Italy and Spain and covered acute and convalescent phases of COVID-19. The prospective study material was composed of cDNA or gDNA derived from T cells, B-cell-depleted T cells, or PBMCs. Subjects who had been exposed to COVID-19, were actively infected with it, or had recovered from it provided the deeply sampled blood TCRbeta repertoires that made up the dataset. The repertoires were released in a freely available public database intended as a resource for research on the immune response to SARS-CoV-2. The samples were drawn from two sources: the first 160 participants of the ongoing ImmuneRACE study, and 950 to 1,500 subjects contributed by 6 global collaborators. Sample metadata almost always included a de-identified subject ID, COVID-19 status, age in years and sex. HLA class I and class II types, where available, came from metadata supplied by the sample provider rather than from assay-based typing. Broad study findings and their caveats: The quantity of clinical and demographic metadata differed by source and by participant and was supplied without curation.

Each collaborating institution followed its own protocols to collect whole blood in K2EDTA tubes. For TCRbeta analysis, collaborator samples were shipped as frozen whole blood, as isolated PBMCs, or as DNA extracted from either sample type. Concerning this clone: Its specific antigen is unknown. The sample holds no much larger clone one base away, and base qualities are not on file.

The immunoSEQ Assay, a bias-controlled multiplex PCR, was used to amplify TCRbeta CDR3 regions from genomic DNA. The study's processing was this. Nucleated cell counts per sample were estimated from amplification of reference gene primers within the assay. To quantify the absolute abundance of each unique TCRbeta CDR3 rearrangement, sequence reads were collapsed and filtered. Productive Simpson clonality was computed per sample as the square root of Simpson's diversity index over productive rearrangements. TCRdb provides this immuneACCESS table in a form limited to in-frame rearrangements. Some clones are lacking; in checked studies, under half of them reflect an unresolved V gene, and why the rest are absent is not known. V and J calls and clone size are as listed in that table; D and trimming were resolved from the DNA. This sample comprises approximately 77,000 clones, around 89% of them detected only once. The ten largest clones capture about 7% of the sample.

Input material: peripheral blood. The TCR sequence derives from a woman older than 75 with acute or convalescent COVID-19.

CDR3 region: CASSPYTGTGKGWYGYTF. The DNA reads as follows: TGCGCCAGCAGCCCTTACACCGGGACAGGGAAAGGATGGTATGGCTACACCTTC. This chain joins TRBV4-3 to TRBJ1-2; 9 bases in the middle match TRBD1. The junction shows trimming of 4 bases on V and 5 bases on J, and the gene matches do not reach 17 bases of it. CDR1 and CDR2 (LGHNA, YSLEER) derive from the germline V gene. The CDR3 measures 18 amino acids from cysteine to phenylalanine. Of the read, only the CDR3 DNA is kept; its 54 bases are in frame from base 1.